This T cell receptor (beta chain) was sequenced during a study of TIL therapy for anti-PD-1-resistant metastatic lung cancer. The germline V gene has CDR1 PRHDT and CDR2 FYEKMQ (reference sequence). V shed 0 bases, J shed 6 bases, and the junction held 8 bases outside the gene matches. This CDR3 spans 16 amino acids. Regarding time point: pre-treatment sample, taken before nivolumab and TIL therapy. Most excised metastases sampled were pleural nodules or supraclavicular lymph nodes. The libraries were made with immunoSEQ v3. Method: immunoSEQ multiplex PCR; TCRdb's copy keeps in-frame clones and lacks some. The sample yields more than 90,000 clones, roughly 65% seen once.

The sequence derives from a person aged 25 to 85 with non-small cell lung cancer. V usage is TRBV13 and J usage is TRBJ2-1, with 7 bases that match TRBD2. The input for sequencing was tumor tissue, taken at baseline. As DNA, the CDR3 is TGTGCCAGCAGCTTAGGAGGTTTCGGGAGGTTCAATGAGCAGTTCTTC. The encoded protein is CASSLGGFGRFNEQFF.